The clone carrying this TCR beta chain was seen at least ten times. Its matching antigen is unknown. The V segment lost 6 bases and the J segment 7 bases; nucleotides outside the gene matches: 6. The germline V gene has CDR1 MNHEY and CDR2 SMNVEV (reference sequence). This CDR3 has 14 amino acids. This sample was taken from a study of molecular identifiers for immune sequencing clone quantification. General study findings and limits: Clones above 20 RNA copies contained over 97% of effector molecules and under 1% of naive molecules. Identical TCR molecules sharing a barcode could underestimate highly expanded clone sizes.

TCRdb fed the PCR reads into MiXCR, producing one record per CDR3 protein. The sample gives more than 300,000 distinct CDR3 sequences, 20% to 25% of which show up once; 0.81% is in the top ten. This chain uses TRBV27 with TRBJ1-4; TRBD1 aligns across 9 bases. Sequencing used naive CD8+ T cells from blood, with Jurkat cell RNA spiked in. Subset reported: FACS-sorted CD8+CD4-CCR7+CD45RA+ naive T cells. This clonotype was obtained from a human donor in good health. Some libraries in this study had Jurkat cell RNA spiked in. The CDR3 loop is CASRKTGGGEKLFF. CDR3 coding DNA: TGTGCCAGCAGAAAAACAGGGGGCGGTGAAAAACTGTTTTTT.